Given below is one TCR beta chain in context. Its antigen is unidentified. CDR3 length: 15 residues. Trimming left V 6 bases short and J 4 bases short, with 19 bases between. CDR1 and CDR2 from the germline V gene are LNHDA and SQIVND (reference sequence). Cryopreserved PBMCs provided around 1.9 micrograms of genomic DNA for the TCR beta libraries. Using immunoSEQ multiplex PCR, the repertoire was profiled, and TCRdb retains in-frame clones only, with some absent. This sample has under 200,000 clones, with over 65% found just once. These data come from a study of cytotoxic CD8 clonotypes in ibrutinib-treated CLL. Study background: Recorded responses included 25 or so partial and 2 complete; following median 68 months, roughly 15 stayed remitted and roughly 12 progressed. Study-wide results and caveats: Clonality increased with ibrutinib response but returned toward baseline at progression. Rare overall, public clonotypes shrank or held steady under therapy.

This chain uses TRBV19 with TRBJ2-7, with D perhaps matching TRBD2 (5 bases). The source was PBMCs, collected after 12 months of ibrutinib treatment. The TCR comes from a human donor with chronic lymphocytic leukemia. CDR3: CASRGLGSADYEQYF. CDR3 nucleotides: TGTGCCAGTAGAGGTCTTGGTAGCGCTGATTACGAGCAGTACTTC.